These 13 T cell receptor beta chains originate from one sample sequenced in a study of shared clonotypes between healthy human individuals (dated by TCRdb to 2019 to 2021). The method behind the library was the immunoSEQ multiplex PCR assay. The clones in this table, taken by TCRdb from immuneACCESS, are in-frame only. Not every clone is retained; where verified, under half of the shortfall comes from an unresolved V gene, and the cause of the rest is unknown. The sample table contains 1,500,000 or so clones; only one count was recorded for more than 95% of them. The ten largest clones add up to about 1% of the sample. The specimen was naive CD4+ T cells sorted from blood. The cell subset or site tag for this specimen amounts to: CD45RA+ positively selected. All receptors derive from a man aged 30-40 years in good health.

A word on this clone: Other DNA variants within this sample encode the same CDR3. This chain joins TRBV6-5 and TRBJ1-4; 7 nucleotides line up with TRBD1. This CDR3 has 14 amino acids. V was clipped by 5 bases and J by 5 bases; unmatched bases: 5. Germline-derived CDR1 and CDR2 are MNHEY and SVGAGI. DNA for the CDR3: TGTGCCAGCAGTCCCGGGACAGTAAATGAAAAACTGTTTTTT. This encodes CASSPGTVNEKLFF.

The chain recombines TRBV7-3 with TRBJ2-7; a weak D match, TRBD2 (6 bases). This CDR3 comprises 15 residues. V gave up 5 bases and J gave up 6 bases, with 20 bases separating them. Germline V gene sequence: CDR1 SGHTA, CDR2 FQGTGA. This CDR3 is CASSPVGGYLSEQYF. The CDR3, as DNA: TGTGCCAGCAGCCCAGTGGGGGGTTATCTTTCCGAGCAGTACTTC.

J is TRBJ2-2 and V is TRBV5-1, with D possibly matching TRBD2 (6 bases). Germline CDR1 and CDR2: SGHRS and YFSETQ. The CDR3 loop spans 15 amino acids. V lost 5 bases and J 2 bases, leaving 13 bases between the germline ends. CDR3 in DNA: TGCGCCAGCAGACGGGACTCAACAAACACCGGGGAGCTGTTTTTT. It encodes CASRRDSTNTGELFF.

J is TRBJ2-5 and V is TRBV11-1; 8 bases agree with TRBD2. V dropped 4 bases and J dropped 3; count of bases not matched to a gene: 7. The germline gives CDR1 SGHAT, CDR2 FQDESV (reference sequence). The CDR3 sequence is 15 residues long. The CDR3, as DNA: TGTGCCAGCAGCTCCCCCCGGGGGGGGAAAGAGACCCAGTACTTC. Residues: CASSSPRGGKETQYF.

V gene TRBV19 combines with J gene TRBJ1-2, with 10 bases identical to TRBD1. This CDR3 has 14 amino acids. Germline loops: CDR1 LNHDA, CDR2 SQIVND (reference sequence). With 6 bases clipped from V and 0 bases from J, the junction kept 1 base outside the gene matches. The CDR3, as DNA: TGTGCCAGTAGGACAGGGGGCTCTAACTATGGCTACACCTTC. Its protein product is CASRTGGSNYGYTF.

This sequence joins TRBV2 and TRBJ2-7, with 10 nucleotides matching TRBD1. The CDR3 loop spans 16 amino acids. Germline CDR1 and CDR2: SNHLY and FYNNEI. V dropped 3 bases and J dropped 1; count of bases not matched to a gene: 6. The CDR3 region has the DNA TGTGCCAGCAGTGACAAGCAGGGACAGGGGTCCTACGAGCAGTACTTC. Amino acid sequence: CASSDKQGQGSYEQYF.

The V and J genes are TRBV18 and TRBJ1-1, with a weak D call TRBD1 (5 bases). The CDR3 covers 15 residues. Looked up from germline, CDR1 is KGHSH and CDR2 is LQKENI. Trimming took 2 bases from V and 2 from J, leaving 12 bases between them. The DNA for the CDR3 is TGTGCCAGCTCACCATCCGGGACTCTAAACACTGAAGCTTTCTTT. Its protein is CASSPSGTLNTEAFF.

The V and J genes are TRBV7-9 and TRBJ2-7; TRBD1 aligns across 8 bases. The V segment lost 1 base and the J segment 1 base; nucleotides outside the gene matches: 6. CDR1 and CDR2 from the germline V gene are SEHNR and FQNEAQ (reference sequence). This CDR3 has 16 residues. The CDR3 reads CASSLDRTGWSYEQYF. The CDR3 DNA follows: TGTGCCAGCAGCTTAGACCGGACAGGGTGGTCCTACGAGCAGTACTTC.

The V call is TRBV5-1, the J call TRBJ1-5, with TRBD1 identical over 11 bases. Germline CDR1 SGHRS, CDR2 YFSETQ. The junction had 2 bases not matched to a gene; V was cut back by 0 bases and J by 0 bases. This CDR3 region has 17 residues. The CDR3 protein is CASSLGGTGGSNQPQHF. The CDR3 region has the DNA TGCGCCAGCAGCTTGGGCGGGACAGGGGGTAGCAATCAGCCCCAGCATTTT.

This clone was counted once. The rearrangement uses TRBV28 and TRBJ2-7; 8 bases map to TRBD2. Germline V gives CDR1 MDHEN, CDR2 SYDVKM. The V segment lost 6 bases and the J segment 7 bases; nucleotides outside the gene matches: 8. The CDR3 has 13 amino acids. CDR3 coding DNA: TGTGCCAGCAGAGGGACAAGCGGGAGAGAGCAGTACTTC. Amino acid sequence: CASRGTSGREQYF.

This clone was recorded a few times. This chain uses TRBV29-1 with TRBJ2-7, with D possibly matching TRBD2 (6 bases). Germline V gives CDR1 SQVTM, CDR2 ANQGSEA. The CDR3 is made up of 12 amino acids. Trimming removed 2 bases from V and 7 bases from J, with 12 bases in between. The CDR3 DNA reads TGCAGCGTTGAATGGACTAAAGATGAGCAGTACTTC. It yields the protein CSVEWTKDEQYF.

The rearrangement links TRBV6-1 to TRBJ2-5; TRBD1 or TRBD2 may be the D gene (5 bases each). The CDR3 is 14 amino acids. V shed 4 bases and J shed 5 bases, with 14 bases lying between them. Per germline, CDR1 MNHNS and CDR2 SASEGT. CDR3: CASSAEGLRETQYF. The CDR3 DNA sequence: TGTGCCAGCAGTGCTGAGGGGTTACGGGAGACCCAGTACTTC.

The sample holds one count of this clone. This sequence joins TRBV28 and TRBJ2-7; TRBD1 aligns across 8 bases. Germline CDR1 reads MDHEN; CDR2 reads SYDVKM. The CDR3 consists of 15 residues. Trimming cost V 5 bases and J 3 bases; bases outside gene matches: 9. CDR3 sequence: CASSLPGTGDYEQYF. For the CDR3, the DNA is TGTGCCAGCAGTCTCCCCGGGACAGGCGACTACGAGCAGTACTTC.